Shown below are 8 T cell receptor beta chains from a single sample sequenced in a study of T cells after yellow fever vaccination. Using its own MiXCR run on the 5' RACE reads, TCRdb lists one record per CDR3 protein. The sample yields 170,000 or so distinct CDR3 sequences, 5.5% to 7.5% seen once. Sequenced material: CD4+ T cells sorted from PBMCs, taken on the day of the first yellow fever vaccination. All receptors come from a man younger than 35 who received the YFV17D yellow fever vaccine.

This clonotype was counted at least ten times. This chain joins TRBV5-1 and TRBJ2-5, with D possibly matching TRBD1 (6 bases). This CDR3 is built from 15 residues. Germline lookup yields CDR1 SGHRS and CDR2 YFSETQ. Trimming took 0 bases from V and 4 from J, leaving 13 bases between them. The CDR3 reads CASSLGQATGETQYF. CDR3 sequence (DNA): TGCGCCAGCAGCTTGGGACAGGCCACAGGAGAGACCCAGTACTTC.

This clonotype was picked up many times. This sequence joins TRBV4-2 and TRBJ2-2; a weak D match, TRBD2 (6 bases). This CDR3 spans 18 amino acids. The V gene's germline CDR1 is LGHNA and CDR2 YNFKEQ. Trimming pared 0 bases from V and 6 bases from J, leaving 20 bases between. The CDR3 DNA reads TGTGCCAGCAGCCAAGAGGTTTCCGGACTACTTAACGCCGGGGAGCTGTTTTTT. Its protein is CASSQEVSGLLNAGELFF.

The rearrangement joins TRBV11-2 to TRBJ2-7, with 7 bases that match TRBD2. The CDR3 consists of 15 residues. V shed 1 base and J 2 bases; nucleotides not matched to a gene: 5. The germline CDR1 and CDR2 sequences are SGHAT and FQNNGV. The CDR3, as DNA: TGTGCCAGCAGCTTAGTTGCTAGCGGACCCTACGAGCAGTACTTC. It is translated as CASSLVASGPYEQYF.

This clonotype has ten or more counts. Mismatch with germline at one junction end may stem from a read error. The V call is TRBV7-2, the J call TRBJ2-3; D could derive from TRBD1 or TRBD2 (7 bases each). CDR1 and CDR2 from the germline V gene are SGHTA and FQGNSA. CDR3 length: 11 residues. CDR3 nucleotide sequence: TGCTCAGGGGGGGGGGCAGATACGCAGTATTTT. This encodes CSGGGADTQYF. The complete variable domain, with remaining parts taken from reference TRBV7-2 and TRBJ2-3, reads GAGVSQSPSNKVTEKGKDVELRCDPISGHTALYWYRQSLGQGLEFLIYFQGNSAPDKSGLPSDRFSAERTGGSVSTLTIQRTQQEDSAVYLCSGGGADTQYFGPGTRLTVL.

This clonotype was detected many times. The V and J genes are TRBV7-9 and TRBJ1-1, with D perhaps TRBD1 (6 bases). CDR1 and CDR2 from the germline V gene are SEHNR and FQNEAQ (reference sequence). V was cut by 5 bases and J by 0 bases, with 7 bases left in between. The CDR3 runs 13 residues. This CDR3 reads CASSGGMNTEAFF. The CDR3 nucleotides are TGTGCCAGCAGCGGGGGCATGAACACTGAAGCTTTCTTT.

This clonotype has only a few counts. The rearrangement joins TRBV11-1 to TRBJ2-2; TRBD1 matches at 9 bases. Losses at the gene ends were 11 bases for V and 4 bases for J; bases not matched to a gene: 5. This CDR3 region has 13 residues. The V gene's germline CDR1 is SGHAT and CDR2 FQDESV (reference sequence). The CDR3 region is CAWGTGLTGELFF. The CDR3 nucleotides are TGTGCCTGGGGGACAGGGCTCACCGGGGAGCTGTTTTTT.

The rearrangement links TRBV7-2 to TRBJ2-3; D perhaps matches TRBD2 (5 bases). The CDR3 spans 14 residues. V was cut by 3 bases and J by 6 bases, with 13 bases left in between. The germline gives CDR1 SGHTA, CDR2 FQGNSA. The CDR3 loop is CASSFRTRSDTQYF. Here the CDR3 DNA reads TGTGCCAGCAGCTTCAGGACTCGCTCGGATACGCAGTATTTT.

This clonotype was detected many times. The genes are TRBV14 and TRBJ2-7; D is possibly TRBD2 (6 bases). Trimming removed 4 bases at V and 0 bases at J, with 16 bases between. Germline V gene sequence: CDR1 SGHDN, CDR2 FVKESK. The CDR3 runs 16 residues. CDR3 in amino acids: CASSPLGGSNSYEQYV. The CDR3 region has the DNA TGTGCCAGCAGCCCCCTGGGGGGATCCAACTCCTACGAGCAGTACGTC.